This paragraph reports one T cell receptor (beta chain). This clonotype has only a few counts. No cognate antigen has been identified for it. Base qualities are not at hand, and no much larger clone is one base apart. The treatment or condition label, as the study defines it: approximately nine-day PBMC culture with coronavirus spike peptide pools or control peptides (ViraFEST assay). The study used the ViraFEST assay, which expanded antigen-specific T cells with peptide pools and then identified expanded clonotypes by TCR sequencing. Positive SARS-CoV-2 PCR tests in the convalescent patients dated from March to December 2020, before Alpha, Beta and Delta variants emerged in the United States. About 2 million PBMCs per well were cultured in IMDM with roughly 5.5% human AB serum and around 10 IU/ml IL-2, plus 10 ug/ml peptide pools. On days 3 and 7, half of the culture medium was replaced with fresh IL-2-containing medium. CD4+ T cells were isolated after about nine days of culture through negative selection using the EasySep CD4+ T cell isolation kit. PBMCs were separated from whole blood using Ficoll-Paque Plus gradient centrifugation and then either used fresh or cryopreserved at -140C. Triplicate wells were generally used for each culture condition.

Receptor libraries were prepared by PCR. DNA from cultured CD4+ T cells was subjected to TCR sequencing with the Oncomine TCR Beta short-read assay at the Johns Hopkins FTIC core. Genomic DNA was extracted from the cultured CD4+ T cells with the QIAamp micro DNA kit. Oncomine TCR Beta libraries from cultured CD4+ T cells were pooled with unique dual indexes and sequenced on an Illumina iSeq 100. In the source study's methods: Non-productive sequences were removed, and CDR3s that did not start with C, did not end with F or W, or were shorter than 7 amino acids were discarded. The MANAFEST web application identified antigen-specific clonotypes by comparing peptide-stimulated wells against reference wells and other culture wells. For a clone to be called positive, the clone needed an FDR below 0.05, an odds ratio above 5, and a productive frequency above 0.1% in at least two of three replicate wells. Cross-reactive clonotypes were defined as significantly expanded in both SARS-CoV-2 spike wells and at least one common cold coronavirus spike condition. Levenshtein distances (stringdist) and unrooted phylogenetic trees (ape) in R version 3.6.1 were used to assess CDR3 homology. The public reads were reprocessed in TCRdb via fastp at Q25 and MiXCR, keeping in-frame beta chains. Rows are combined by CDR3 protein, so each entry shows the most common genes and DNA. Here the V and J calls rest on TCRdb's processing, not on the authors' analysis. The sample contains under 25,000 distinct CDR3 sequences, 40% of them found a single time. The ten largest account for around 8.3% of the sample.

V loses 6 bases of germline sequence and J loses 1 base, and the interval between the two ends is 15 bases. The CDR3 runs 14 residues from the cysteine to the phenylalanine. This entry keeps only the CDR3 DNA: 42 bases, framed from base 1. In the germline V gene, CDR1 corresponds to SQVTM and CDR2 to ANQGSEA. These data are taken from a study of vaccination and CD4 T cells after COVID-19 (dated by TCRdb to 2022 to 2024). For the study in its entirety: Convalescent patients had a positive SARS-CoV-2 result on nasal swab PCR, and of these patients, several had mild disease and one had severe disease. In the convalescent cohort there were six males and four females, among whom were two Hispanic individuals, seven Caucasians, two Asians and one multiracial person. Each participant got two doses of either the Pfizer-BioNTech BNT162b2 vaccine (n=8) or the Moderna mRNA-1273 vaccine (n=2). Post-COVID blood samples were collected from convalescent patients a median of approximately 100 days after diagnosis, with a range of about 30 to 161 days. Post-vaccine blood samples were obtained a median of around 74 days after the second vaccine dose, with a range of roughly 13 to 250 days. Culture stimuli were overlapping spike peptide pools from SARS-CoV-2 and from the common cold coronaviruses HCoV-NL63, HCoV-OC43 and HCoV-229E. As controls, cultures received a CEFX viral epitope pool (the positive control), an HIV-1 Nef peptide pool (the negative control), or no peptide at all. In about 11 COVID-19 convalescent patients and a few infection-naive healthy vaccine recipients, the spike-specific CD4+ TCR repertoire before mRNA vaccination was compared with the repertoire after mRNA vaccination. Results the study describes overall, beyond this receptor: The median number of SARS-CoV-2-reactive clonotypes rose from 20 to 25 after infection to some 40 after vaccination, but the change was not significant. Among convalescent patients, a median about 86% of the SARS-CoV-2-reactive clones seen after vaccination appeared only after vaccination, which suggests priming specific to the vaccine. Only a relatively small number of convalescent patients were included in the study, and early timepoints following natural infection were not analyzed. Nearly all vaccine-specific clones in convalescent patients (304 of 307) were mono-reactive for SARS-CoV-2 spike rather than cross-reactive with common cold coronaviruses.

This chain is built from TRBV29-1 and TRBJ1-1, with no confident D gene call. The source of this sequence is a human donor who had recovered from COVID-19. The material was CD4+ T cells from blood, cultured in vitro, obtained after SARS-CoV-2 vaccination. Read as DNA, the sequence is TGCAGCGTGACCCCAGGTTCCAGGAACACTGAAGCTTTCTTT. Translated, this is CSVTPGSRNTEAFF.